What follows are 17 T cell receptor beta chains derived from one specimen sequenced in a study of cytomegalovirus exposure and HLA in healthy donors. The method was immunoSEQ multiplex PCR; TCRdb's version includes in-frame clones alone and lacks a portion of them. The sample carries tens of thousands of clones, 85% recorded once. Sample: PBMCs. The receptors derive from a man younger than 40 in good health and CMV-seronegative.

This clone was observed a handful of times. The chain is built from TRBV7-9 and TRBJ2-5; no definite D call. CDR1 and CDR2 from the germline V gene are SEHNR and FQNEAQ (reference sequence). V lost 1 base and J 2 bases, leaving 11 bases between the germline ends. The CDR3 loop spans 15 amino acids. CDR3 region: CASSLGWASQETQYF. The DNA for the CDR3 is TGTGCCAGCAGCTTAGGATGGGCCTCACAAGAGACCCAGTACTTC.

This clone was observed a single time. The CDR3 protein is CASRPGTASYEQYV. The CDR3 DNA is TGTGCCAGCAGGCCTGGGACAGCATCCTACGAGCAGTACGTC. The chain has TRBV6-5 and TRBJ2-7; TRBD1 matches at 7 bases. CDR3 length: 14 residues. V shed 6 bases, J shed 1 base, and the junction held 6 bases outside the gene matches. Germline CDR1 reads MNHEY; CDR2 reads SVGAGI.

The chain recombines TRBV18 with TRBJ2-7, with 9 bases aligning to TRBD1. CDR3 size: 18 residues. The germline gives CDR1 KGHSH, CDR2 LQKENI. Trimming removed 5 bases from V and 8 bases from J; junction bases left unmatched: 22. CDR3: CASSVQVVRGQGSTKQYF. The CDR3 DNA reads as TGTGCCAGCTCAGTACAAGTAGTAAGGGGACAGGGTTCTACGAAGCAGTACTTC.

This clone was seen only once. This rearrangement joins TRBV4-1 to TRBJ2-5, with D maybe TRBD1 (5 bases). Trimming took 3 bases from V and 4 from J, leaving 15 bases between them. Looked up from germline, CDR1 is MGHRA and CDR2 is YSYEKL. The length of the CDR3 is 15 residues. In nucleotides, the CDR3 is TGCGCCAGCAGCCACGAAGGAAACAGGATAGAGACCCAGTACTTC. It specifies CASSHEGNRIETQYF.

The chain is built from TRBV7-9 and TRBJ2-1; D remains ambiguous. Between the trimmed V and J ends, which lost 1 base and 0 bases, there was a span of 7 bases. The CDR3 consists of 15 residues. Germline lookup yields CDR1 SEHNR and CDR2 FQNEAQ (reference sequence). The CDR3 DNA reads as TGTGCCAGCAGCTTAGATCGGAGCTCCTACAATGAGCAGTTCTTC. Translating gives CASSLDRSSYNEQFF.

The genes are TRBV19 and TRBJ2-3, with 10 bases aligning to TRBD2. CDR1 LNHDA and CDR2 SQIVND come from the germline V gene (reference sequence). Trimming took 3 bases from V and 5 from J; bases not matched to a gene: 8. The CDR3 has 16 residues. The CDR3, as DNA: TGTGCCAGTAGTATTGGACTAGCGGCTATGCAAGATACGCAGTATTTT. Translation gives CASSIGLAAMQDTQYF.

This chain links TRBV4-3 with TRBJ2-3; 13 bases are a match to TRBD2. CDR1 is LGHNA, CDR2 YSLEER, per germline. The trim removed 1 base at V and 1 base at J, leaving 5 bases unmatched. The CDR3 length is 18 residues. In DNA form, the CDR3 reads TGCGCCAGCAGCCAAGCCCGAGGACTAGCGGGGGGCACAGATACGCAGTATTTT. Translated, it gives CASSQARGLAGGTDTQYF.

In nucleotides, the CDR3 is TGTGCCAGCAGTTTACCAGCGACAGGGGTAGGACAGCCCCAGCATTTT. Protein: CASSLPATGVGQPQHF. The genes are TRBV27 and TRBJ1-5, with 8 nucleotides matching TRBD1. Germline V gives CDR1 MNHEY, CDR2 SMNVEV (reference sequence). After removal of 2 bases from V and 7 bases from J, the junction contained 10 bases not matched to a gene. The length of the CDR3 is 16 residues.

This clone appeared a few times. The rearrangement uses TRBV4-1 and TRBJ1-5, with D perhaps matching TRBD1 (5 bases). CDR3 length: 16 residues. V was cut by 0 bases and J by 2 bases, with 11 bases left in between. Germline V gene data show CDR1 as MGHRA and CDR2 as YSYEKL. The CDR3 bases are TGCGCCAGCAGCCAAGACGGGGGTATGGGCAATCAGCCCCAGCATTTT. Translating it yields CASSQDGGMGNQPQHF.

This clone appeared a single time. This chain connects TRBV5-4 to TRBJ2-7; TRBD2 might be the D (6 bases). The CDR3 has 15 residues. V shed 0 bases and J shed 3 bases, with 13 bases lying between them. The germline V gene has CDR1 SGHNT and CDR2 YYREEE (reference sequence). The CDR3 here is CASSLGLADYYEQYV. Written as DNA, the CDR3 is TGTGCCAGCAGCTTGGGATTAGCGGATTACTACGAGCAGTACGTC.

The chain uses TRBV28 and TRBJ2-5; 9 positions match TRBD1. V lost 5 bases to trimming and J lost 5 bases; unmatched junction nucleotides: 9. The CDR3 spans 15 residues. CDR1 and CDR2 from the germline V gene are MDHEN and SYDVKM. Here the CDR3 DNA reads TGTGCCAGCAGTCCACCGGGACAGGGAGGCGAGACCCAGTACTTC. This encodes CASSPPGQGGETQYF. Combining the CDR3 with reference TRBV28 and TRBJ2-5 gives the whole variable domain DVKVTQSSRYLVKRTGEKVFLECVQDMDHENMFWYRQDPGLGLRLIYFSYDVKMKEKGDIPEGYSVSREKKERFSLILESASTNQTSMYLCASSPPGQGGETQYFGPGTRLLVL.

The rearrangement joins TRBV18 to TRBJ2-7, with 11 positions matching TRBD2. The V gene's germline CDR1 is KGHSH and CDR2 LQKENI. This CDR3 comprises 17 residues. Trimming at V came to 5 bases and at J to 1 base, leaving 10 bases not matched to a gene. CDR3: CASSKGFLAGGSYEQYV. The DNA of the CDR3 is TGTGCCAGCTCAAAGGGGTTTCTAGCGGGAGGATCCTACGAGCAGTACGTC.

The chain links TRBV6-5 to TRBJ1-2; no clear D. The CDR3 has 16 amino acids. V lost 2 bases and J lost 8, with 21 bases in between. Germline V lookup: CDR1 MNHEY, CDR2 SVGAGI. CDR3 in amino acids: CASSYGRVGLREGYTF. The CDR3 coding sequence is TGTGCCAGCAGTTACGGTCGTGTCGGCTTGAGGGAAGGCTACACCTTC.

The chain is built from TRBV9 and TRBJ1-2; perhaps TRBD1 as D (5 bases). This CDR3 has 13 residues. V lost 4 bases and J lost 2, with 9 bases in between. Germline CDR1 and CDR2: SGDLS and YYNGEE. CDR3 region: CASSPDMNYGYTF. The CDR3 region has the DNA TGTGCCAGCAGCCCGGACATGAACTATGGCTACACCTTC.

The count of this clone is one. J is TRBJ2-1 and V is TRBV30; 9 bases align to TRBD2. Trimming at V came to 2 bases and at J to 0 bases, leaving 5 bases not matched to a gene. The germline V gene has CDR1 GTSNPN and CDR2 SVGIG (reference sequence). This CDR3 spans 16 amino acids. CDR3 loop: CAWSFVAGVSYNEQFF. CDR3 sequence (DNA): TGTGCCTGGAGTTTCGTAGCGGGAGTCTCCTACAATGAGCAGTTCTTC.

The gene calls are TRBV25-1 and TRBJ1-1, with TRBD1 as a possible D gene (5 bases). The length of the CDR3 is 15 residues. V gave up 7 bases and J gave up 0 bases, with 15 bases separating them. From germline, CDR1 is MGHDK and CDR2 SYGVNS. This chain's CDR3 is CASMPEGAMNTEAFF. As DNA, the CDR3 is TGTGCCAGCATGCCAGAAGGGGCTATGAACACTGAAGCTTTCTTT.

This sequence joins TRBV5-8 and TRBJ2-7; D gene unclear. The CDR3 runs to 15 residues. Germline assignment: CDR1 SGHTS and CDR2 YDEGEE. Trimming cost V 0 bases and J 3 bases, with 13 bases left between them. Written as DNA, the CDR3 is TGTGCCAGCAGCTTGGGAGGTGGCCCCGACTACGAGCAGTACTTC. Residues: CASSLGGGPDYEQYF.